The sequence of this T cell receptor (beta chain) was determined in a study of blood T cell repertoires in COVID-19. For the study at large: The United States, Italy and Spain provided the acute and convalescent COVID-19 samples. In each case, the material was cDNA or gDNA derived from T cells, B-cell-depleted T cells, or PBMCs.

In the authors' methods: Estimated nucleated cell counts came from reference gene primer amplification. Only in-frame clones appear in the TCRdb table, and some are missing; sequencing was by immunoSEQ multiplex PCR. V, J and clone size reflect that table, while D and trimming were determined from the DNA. Of tens of thousands of clones listed, roughly 84% are singletons. Trimming removed 2 bases from V and 1 base from J; junction bases left unmatched: 1. The CDR3 has 15 residues. The germline CDR1 and CDR2 sequences are SGHKS and YYEKEE (reference sequence). The chain uses TRBV5-5 and TRBJ1-5; TRBD1 agrees at 9 bases. The TCR was taken from a human donor in a cohort sampled during active COVID-19. The sample consisted of peripheral blood. The CDR3 nucleotides read TGTGCCAGCAGCTTTGGACAGGGGAGCAATCAGCCCCAGCATTTT. Translated: CASSFGQGSNQPQHF.